These T cell receptor beta chains were read from a single sample in a study of radiation and T cells in renal cell carcinoma. Sequencing was performed with immunoSEQ multiplex PCR; in TCRdb, only in-frame clones are kept and a portion is missing. The sample holds 19,000 or so clones, roughly 62% seen once. The sequences come from tumor tissue, collected from a patient whose treatment included radiotherapy and nephrectomy. These receptors were collected from a woman aged 65 to 85 with renal cell carcinoma. The CDR3 runs from the conserved cysteine through the conserved F or W. A D gene is named only where the DNA matches it firmly. A row's size may be missing; if present it is once, few, many or a size class.

>TRBV28|TRBD1|-|TRBJ2-7
TGTGCCAGCAGTTACGCGACAGGGGAAGATTCCTACGAGCAGTACTTC
CASSYATGEDSYEQYF
>TRBV7-3|-|-|TRBJ2-1
TGTGCCAGCAGCTCCCGGGGGAGGGAGCAGTTCTTC
CASSSRGREQFF
>TRBV5-4|-|-|TRBJ2-7
TGTGCCAGCAGCTATGATTACGAGCAGTACTTC
CASSYDYEQYF
>TRBV28|TRBD2|-|TRBJ2-7
TGTGCCAGCAGTTTAGTACCAGCGGGGGCCTACGAGCAGTACTTC
CASSLVPAGAYEQYF
>TRBV7-2|-|-|TRBJ2-5
TGTGCCAGCAGCTCTAGCTACCAAGAGACCCAGTACTTC
CASSSSYQETQYF
>TRBV6-1|-|-|TRBJ1-3
TGTGCCAGCAGCGAAGCCCGGGAGCCCCGAAACACCATATATTTT
CASSEAREPRNTIYF
>TRBV6-6|-|-|TRBJ1-2
TGTGCCAGCAACCCCCCGGGGAATGGCTACACCTTC
CASNPPGNGYTF
>TRBV5-6|-|-|TRBJ2-7
TGTGCCAGCAGCCCCGGGTCCTACGAGCAGTACTTC
CASSPGSYEQYF
>TRBV7-8|TRBD1|-|TRBJ2-1
TGTGCCAGCAGCAAGACAGGGGGCATCAGCTCCTACAATGAGCAGTTCTTC
CASSKTGGISSYNEQFF
>TRBV29-1|TRBD1|-|TRBJ1-2
TGCAGCGTACAGGGGGGAGGTTCTGGCTACACCTTC
CSVQGGGSGYTF
>TRBV5-4|-|-|TRBJ1-2
TGTGCCAGCAGCTTTCGCGATGGCTACACCTTC
CASSFRDGYTF
>TRBV30|-|-|TRBJ2-7
TGTGCCTGGAGTCCCCGGGCTTGGAACGAGCAGTACTTC
CAWSPRAWNEQYF
>TRBV27|-|few|TRBJ2-7
TGTGCCAGCAGCCTCGGGACTTACTCCTACGAGCAGTACTTC
CASSLGTYSYEQYF
>TRBV29-1|-|once|TRBJ1-1
TGCAGCGTTGCGATCTGGGGCAAGAACACTGAAGCTTTCTTT
CSVAIWGKNTEAFF
>TRBV4-3|TRBD2|-|TRBJ2-7
TGCGCCAGCAGCCAAGGAAGCGGGGAGACCTACGAGCAGTACTTC
CASSQGSGETYEQYF
>TRBV5-1|TRBD1|few|TRBJ1-6
TGCGCCAGCAGCATGACAGGGGCTAATTCACCCCTCCACTTT
CASSMTGANSPLHF
>TRBV6-6|TRBD1|-|TRBJ1-4
TGTGCCAGCAACGACAGGGATCCGACTAATGAAAAACTGTTTTTT
CASNDRDPTNEKLFF
>TRBV28|TRBD1|-|TRBJ1-5
TGTGCCAGCAGGACAGGGGGCGGGGGGAGCAATCAGCCCCAGCATTTT
CASRTGGGGSNQPQHF
>TRBV15|-|-|TRBJ2-7
TGTGCCACCAGCAGAGAGGGGGATTCCTACGAGCAGTACTTC
CATSREGDSYEQYF
>TRBV10-2|-|-|TRBJ1-6
TGCGCCAGCAGTGAGACTGGCTTTGATTCACCCCTCCACTTT
CASSETGFDSPLHF
>TRBV19|-|-|TRBJ2-1
TGTGCCACCCAGAAAATGGGTGGGAATGAGCAGTTCTTC
CATQKMGGNEQFF
>TRBV6-6|-|-|TRBJ1-2
TGTGCCAGCAGTTTACAGACCGGGACGGTCTATGGCTACACCTTC
CASSLQTGTVYGYTF